The rows below give T cell receptor beta chains drawn from one sample of a study of spatial heterogeneity in lung cancer. TCRdb independently ran MiXCR on the 5' RACE reads; one entry per CDR3 protein. Of about 19,000 distinct CDR3 sequences listed, about 9.1% were seen once; the top ten hold 36%. This specimen consisted of PBMCs, obtained at follow-up. Receptor source: a female donor with early-stage non-small cell lung cancer. CDR3s include the opening cysteine and the closing phenylalanine or tryptophan. The order of the fields is J gene, D gene, V gene, clone size, CDR3 DNA, CDR3 protein. The D gene is left open where the match is weak. Not every row has a clone size; where given, it reads once, few, many or a size class.

J gene: TRBJ1-5; D gene: -; V gene: TRBV18; clone size: many; CDR3 DNA: TGTGCCAGCTCACCACCGGGAAATCAGCCCCAGCATTTT; CDR3 protein: CASSPPGNQPQHF
J gene: TRBJ2-3; D gene: TRBD2; V gene: TRBV7-6; clone size: many; CDR3 DNA: TGTGCCAGCAGCTTAGGAACTAGCGGGACCACAGATACGCAGTATTTT; CDR3 protein: CASSLGTSGTTDTQYF
J gene: TRBJ2-1; D gene: -; V gene: TRBV7-9; clone size: many; CDR3 DNA: TGTGCCAGCAGCGATCTTCGCGGGGGCGGGATTCGCTCCAATGAGCAGTTCTTC; CDR3 protein: CASSDLRGGGIRSNEQFF
J gene: TRBJ2-5; D gene: TRBD1; V gene: TRBV19; clone size: many; CDR3 DNA: TGTGCCAGTATCGGGACAGGGAAAGAGACCCAGTACTTC; CDR3 protein: CASIGTGKETQYF
J gene: TRBJ2-3; D gene: TRBD2; V gene: TRBV12-3/TRBV12-4; clone size: -; CDR3 DNA: TGTGCCAGCAGACAGAGCGGGGGGGGCCTTTATTTT; CDR3 protein: CASRQSGGGLYF
J gene: TRBJ2-1; D gene: TRBD2; V gene: TRBV19; clone size: many; CDR3 DNA: TGTGCCAGTAGTTCCCCGGGGACTAGACGCAATGAGCAGTTCTTC; CDR3 protein: CASSSPGTRRNEQFF
J gene: TRBJ2-5; D gene: -; V gene: TRBV4-2; clone size: few; CDR3 DNA: TGTGCCAGCAGCCAAGGGGGACCCACGGGGGAGACCCAGTACTTC; CDR3 protein: CASSQGGPTGETQYF
J gene: TRBJ1-1; D gene: -; V gene: TRBV6-5; clone size: many; CDR3 DNA: TGTGCCAGCAGTTTCTTTGGGCGGGGGGCGACTGAAGCTTTCTTT; CDR3 protein: CASSFFGRGATEAFF
J gene: TRBJ2-2; D gene: -; V gene: TRBV5-5; clone size: many; CDR3 DNA: TGTGCCAGCAGCTTCAGGCCTGAAGGGGGGACCGGGGAGCTGTTTTTT; CDR3 protein: CASSFRPEGGTGELFF
J gene: TRBJ2-7; D gene: -; V gene: TRBV12-3/TRBV12-4; clone size: -; CDR3 DNA: TGTGCCAGCAGTTTCGGGACGGGCGAGCAGTACTTC; CDR3 protein: CASSFGTGEQYF
J gene: TRBJ2-3; D gene: -; V gene: TRBV7-9; clone size: many; CDR3 DNA: TGTGCCAGCATCCTGGGCCTGGGGACAGATACGCAGTATTTT; CDR3 protein: CASILGLGTDTQYF
J gene: TRBJ1-1; D gene: -; V gene: TRBV6-6; clone size: few; CDR3 DNA: TGTGCCAGCAGTTACTCGGGCGGTCGGCCTGAAGCTTTCTTT; CDR3 protein: CASSYSGGRPEAFF
J gene: TRBJ2-1; D gene: -; V gene: TRBV11-3; clone size: many; CDR3 DNA: TGTGCCAGCAGCTTAGACGGGTACAATGAGCAGTTCTTC; CDR3 protein: CASSLDGYNEQFF
J gene: TRBJ2-7; D gene: -; V gene: TRBV6-2/TRBV6-3; clone size: many; CDR3 DNA: TGTGCCAGCAGTTACTCGAACCAGGAATCCTACGAGCAGTACTTC; CDR3 protein: CASSYSNQESYEQYF
J gene: TRBJ2-5; D gene: -; V gene: TRBV5-6; clone size: many; CDR3 DNA: TGTGCCAGCAGCCGGTTAGAGGGTTGGACCCAGTACTTC; CDR3 protein: CASSRLEGWTQYF
J gene: TRBJ2-5; D gene: -; V gene: TRBV19; clone size: many; CDR3 DNA: TGTGCCAGTAGCGGACTAAGGGTTGGGACCCAGTACTTC; CDR3 protein: CASSGLRVGTQYF
J gene: TRBJ1-5; D gene: TRBD1; V gene: TRBV5-6; clone size: -; CDR3 DNA: TGTGCCAGCGCGACAGGGGCGGATCAGCCCCAGCATTTT; CDR3 protein: CASATGADQPQHF
J gene: TRBJ2-1; D gene: TRBD2; V gene: TRBV11-3; clone size: many; CDR3 DNA: TGTGCCAGCAGCTTGGCGGGAGCTCCCACCAATGAGCAGTTCTTC; CDR3 protein: CASSLAGAPTNEQFF
J gene: TRBJ1-6; D gene: -; V gene: TRBV7-2; clone size: many; CDR3 DNA: TGTGCCAGCAGCTTAGGAGTCAGCTCCTATAATTCACCCCTCCACTTT; CDR3 protein: CASSLGVSSYNSPLHF
J gene: TRBJ2-7; D gene: TRBD1; V gene: TRBV27; clone size: medium-sized; CDR3 DNA: TGTGCCAGCAGGCTGGGACCGGGACAGCTCTACGAGCAGTACTTC; CDR3 protein: CASRLGPGQLYEQYF
J gene: TRBJ1-1; D gene: TRBD1; V gene: TRBV20-1; clone size: -; CDR3 DNA: TGCAGTGCTGAGACAGGGGGGGACACTGAAGCTTTCTTT; CDR3 protein: CSAETGGDTEAFF
J gene: TRBJ1-1; D gene: -; V gene: TRBV29-1; clone size: many; CDR3 DNA: TGCAGCGTTGAAGAGGTGGCGGGGGTTGGCACTGAAGCTTTCTTT; CDR3 protein: CSVEEVAGVGTEAFF
J gene: TRBJ2-3; D gene: TRBD1; V gene: TRBV6-2/TRBV6-3; clone size: many; CDR3 DNA: TGTGCCAGCAGTGAATCTCAGGGGGCAAGCACAGATACGCAGTATTTT; CDR3 protein: CASSESQGASTDTQYF
J gene: TRBJ1-4; D gene: -; V gene: TRBV6-6; clone size: few; CDR3 DNA: TGTGCCAGCAGTCCACAGGAGGGTTCTGAAAAACTGTTTTTT; CDR3 protein: CASSPQEGSEKLFF
J gene: TRBJ1-1; D gene: -; V gene: TRBV9; clone size: few; CDR3 DNA: TGTGCCAGCACCTGGGGGGCAGTCCCCCGTATGAACACTGAAGCTTTCTTT; CDR3 protein: CASTWGAVPRMNTEAFF
J gene: TRBJ1-1; D gene: -; V gene: TRBV5-1; clone size: -; CDR3 DNA: TGCGCCAGCAGCTTGGTTCCGGGGGCGAGTTACACTGAAGCTTTCTTT; CDR3 protein: CASSLVPGASYTEAFF
J gene: TRBJ2-3; D gene: TRBD2; V gene: TRBV12-3/TRBV12-4; clone size: many; CDR3 DNA: TGTGCCAGCACCCCCGGGACTACTGGAGATACGCAGTATTTT; CDR3 protein: CASTPGTTGDTQYF
J gene: TRBJ2-5; D gene: -; V gene: TRBV27; clone size: medium-sized; CDR3 DNA: TGTGCCAGCAGTTACCAAGAGACCCAGTACTTC; CDR3 protein: CASSYQETQYF
J gene: TRBJ2-5; D gene: -; V gene: TRBV12-3/TRBV12-4; clone size: many; CDR3 DNA: TGTGCCAGCACCCAAGACTCTGGGGAGACCCAGTACTTC; CDR3 protein: CASTQDSGETQYF
J gene: TRBJ2-1; D gene: -; V gene: TRBV12-3/TRBV12-4; clone size: many; CDR3 DNA: TGTGCCAGCAGTTTAGCCCTAGCCGTGGGACTCTACAATGAGCAGTTCTTC; CDR3 protein: CASSLALAVGLYNEQFF
J gene: TRBJ2-7; D gene: TRBD2; V gene: TRBV5-1; clone size: many; CDR3 DNA: TGCGCCAGCAGCTTCGGGACTAGCGGGAGCGCGCAGTACTTC; CDR3 protein: CASSFGTSGSAQYF
J gene: TRBJ1-2; D gene: TRBD1; V gene: TRBV11-2; clone size: many; CDR3 DNA: TGTGCCAGCAGCTCTTACGGGACAGGGGATAGAGACTATGGCTACACCTTC; CDR3 protein: CASSSYGTGDRDYGYTF
J gene: TRBJ2-1; D gene: -; V gene: TRBV28; clone size: many; CDR3 DNA: -; CDR3 protein: CASSSSGTNYNEQFF
J gene: TRBJ2-3; D gene: -; V gene: TRBV6-2/TRBV6-3; clone size: many; CDR3 DNA: TGTGCCAGCCGGGACACAGATACGCAGTATTTT; CDR3 protein: CASRDTDTQYF
J gene: TRBJ2-7; D gene: -; V gene: TRBV29-1; clone size: many; CDR3 DNA: TGCAGCGTTGGGTACTCCTACGAGCAGTACTTC; CDR3 protein: CSVGYSYEQYF
J gene: TRBJ1-2; D gene: TRBD1; V gene: TRBV12-3/TRBV12-4; clone size: many; CDR3 DNA: TGTGCCAGCAGTCTACTACCGGGACAGGAGAACTATGGCTACACCTTC; CDR3 protein: CASSLLPGQENYGYTF
J gene: TRBJ2-7; D gene: -; V gene: TRBV6-1; clone size: many; CDR3 DNA: TGTGCCAGTGTAAGAGACACTCACTACGAGCAGTACTTC; CDR3 protein: CASVRDTHYEQYF
J gene: TRBJ2-2; D gene: -; V gene: TRBV20-1; clone size: -; CDR3 DNA: TGCAGTGCTCGTTGGGGGGTTGGTGCCGGGGAGCTGTTTTTT; CDR3 protein: CSARWGVGAGELFF
J gene: TRBJ2-7; D gene: -; V gene: TRBV11-2; clone size: few; CDR3 DNA: TGTGCCAGCAGCTCCGTGAAAAGCTCCTACGAGCAGTACTTC; CDR3 protein: CASSSVKSSYEQYF
J gene: TRBJ1-1; D gene: -; V gene: TRBV7-9; clone size: -; CDR3 DNA: TGTGCCAGCAGCCCCCCAGGGGACACTGAAGCTTTCTTT; CDR3 protein: CASSPPGDTEAFF
J gene: TRBJ2-5; D gene: TRBD2; V gene: TRBV10-3; clone size: many; CDR3 DNA: TGTGCCATCAGTGATGGGACTAGGCAAGAGACCCAGTACTTC; CDR3 protein: CAISDGTRQETQYF
J gene: TRBJ1-4; D gene: -; V gene: TRBV28; clone size: -; CDR3 DNA: TGTGCCAGCAGTCCCCCGGGCTACCCCGGGGAAAAACTGTTTTTT; CDR3 protein: CASSPPGYPGEKLFF
J gene: TRBJ2-2; D gene: TRBD2; V gene: TRBV7-2; clone size: many; CDR3 DNA: TGTGCCAGCAGCCCAGGACTAGCGGGATTGGGCGGGGAGCTGGTTTTT; CDR3 protein: CASSPGLAGLGGELVF